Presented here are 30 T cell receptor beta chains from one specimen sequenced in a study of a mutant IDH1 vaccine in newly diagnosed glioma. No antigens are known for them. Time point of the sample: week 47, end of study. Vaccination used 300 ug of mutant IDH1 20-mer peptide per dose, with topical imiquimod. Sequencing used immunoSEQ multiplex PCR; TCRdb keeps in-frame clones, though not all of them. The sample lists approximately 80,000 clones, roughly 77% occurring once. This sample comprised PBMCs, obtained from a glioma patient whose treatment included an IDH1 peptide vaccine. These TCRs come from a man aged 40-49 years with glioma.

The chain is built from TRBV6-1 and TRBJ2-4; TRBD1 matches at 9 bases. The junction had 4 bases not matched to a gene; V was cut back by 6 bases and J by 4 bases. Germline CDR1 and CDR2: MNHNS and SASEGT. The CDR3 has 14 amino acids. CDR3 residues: CASRFGTGKNIQYF. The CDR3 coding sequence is TGTGCCAGCAGGTTCGGGACAGGGAAAAACATTCAGTACTTC.

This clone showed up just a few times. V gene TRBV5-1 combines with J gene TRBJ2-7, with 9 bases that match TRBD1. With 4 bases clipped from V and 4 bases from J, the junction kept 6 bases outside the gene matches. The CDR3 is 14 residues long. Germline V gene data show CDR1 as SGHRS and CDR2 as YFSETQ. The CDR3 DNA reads TGCGCCAGCAGCCAGGGACAGGGTATGTACGAGCAGTACTTC. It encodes CASSQGQGMYEQYF. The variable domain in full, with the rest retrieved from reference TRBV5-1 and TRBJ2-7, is KAGVTQTPRYLIKTRGQQVTLSCSPISGHRSVSWYQQTPGQGLQFLFEYFSETQRNKGNFPGRFSGRQFSNSRSEMNVSTLELGDSALYLCASSQGQGMYEQYFGPGTRLTVT.

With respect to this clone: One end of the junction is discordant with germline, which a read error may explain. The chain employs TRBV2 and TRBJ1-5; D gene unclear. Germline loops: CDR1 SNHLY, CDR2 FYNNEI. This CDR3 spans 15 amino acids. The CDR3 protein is CASREGKVGNQPQHF. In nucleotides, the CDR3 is TGTGCCAGCAGGGAAGGGAAGGTGGGCAATCAGCCCCAGCATTTT.

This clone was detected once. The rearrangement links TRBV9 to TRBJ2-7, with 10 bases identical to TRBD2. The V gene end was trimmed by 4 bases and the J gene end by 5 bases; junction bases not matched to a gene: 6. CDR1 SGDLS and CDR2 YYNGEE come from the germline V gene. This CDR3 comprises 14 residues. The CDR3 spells CASSPHSGRDEQYF. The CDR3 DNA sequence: TGTGCCAGCAGCCCTCACAGCGGGAGGGACGAGCAGTACTTC.

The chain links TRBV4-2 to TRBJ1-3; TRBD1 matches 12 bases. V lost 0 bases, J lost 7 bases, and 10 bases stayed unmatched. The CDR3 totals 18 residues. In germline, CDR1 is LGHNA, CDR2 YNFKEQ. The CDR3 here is CASSQDVAGQGARNTIYF. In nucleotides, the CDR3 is TGTGCCAGCAGCCAAGATGTAGCGGGACAGGGGGCACGCAACACCATATATTTT.

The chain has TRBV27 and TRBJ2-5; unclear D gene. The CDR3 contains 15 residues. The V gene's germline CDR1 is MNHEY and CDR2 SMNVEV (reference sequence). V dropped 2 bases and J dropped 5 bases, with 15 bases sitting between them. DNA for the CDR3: TGTGCCAGCAGTTTAGGCGTCACTACCAAGGAGACCCAGTACTTC. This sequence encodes CASSLGVTTKETQYF.

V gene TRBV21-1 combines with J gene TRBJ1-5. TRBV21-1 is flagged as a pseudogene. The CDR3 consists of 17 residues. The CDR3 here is CASSKCGEGGSNQPQHF. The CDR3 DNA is TGTGCCAGCAGCAAATGCGGGGAGGGCGGGAGCAATCAGCCCCAGCATTTT.

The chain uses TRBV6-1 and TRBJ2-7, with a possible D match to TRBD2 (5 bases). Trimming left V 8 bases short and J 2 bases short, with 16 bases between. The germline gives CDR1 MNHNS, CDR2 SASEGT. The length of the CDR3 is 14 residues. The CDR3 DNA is TGTGCCAGCGGAAGGACTGATCCCCCCTACGAGCAGTACTTC. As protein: CASGRTDPPYEQYF.

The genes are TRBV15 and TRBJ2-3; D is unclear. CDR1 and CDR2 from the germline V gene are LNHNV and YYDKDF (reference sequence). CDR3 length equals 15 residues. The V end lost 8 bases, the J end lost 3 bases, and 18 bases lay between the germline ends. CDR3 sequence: CATSPLQPHTDTQYF. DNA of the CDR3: TGTGCCACCTCCCCCTTACAGCCTCATACAGATACGCAGTATTTT.

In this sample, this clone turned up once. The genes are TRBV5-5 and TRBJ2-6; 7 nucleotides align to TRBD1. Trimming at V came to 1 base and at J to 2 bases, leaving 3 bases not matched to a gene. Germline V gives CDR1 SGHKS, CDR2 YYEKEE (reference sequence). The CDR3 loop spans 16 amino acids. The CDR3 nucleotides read TGTGCCAGCAGCTTGAGAGGGGGCGCTGGGGCCAACGTCCTGACTTTC. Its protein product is CASSLRGGAGANVLTF.

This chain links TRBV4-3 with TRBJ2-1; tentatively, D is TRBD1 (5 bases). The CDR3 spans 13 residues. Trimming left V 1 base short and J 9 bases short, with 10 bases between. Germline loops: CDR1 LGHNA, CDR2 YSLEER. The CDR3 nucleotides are TGCGCCAGCAGCCAAGGGAGACAGAGTGAGCAGTTCTTC. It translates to CASSQGRQSEQFF.

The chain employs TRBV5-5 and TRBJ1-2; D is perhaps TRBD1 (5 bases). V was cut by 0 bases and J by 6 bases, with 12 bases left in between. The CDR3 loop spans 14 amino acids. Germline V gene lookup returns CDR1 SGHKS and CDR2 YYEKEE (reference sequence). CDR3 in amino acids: CASSLGTTANGYTF. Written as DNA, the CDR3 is TGTGCCAGCAGCTTGGGGACAACGGCGAATGGCTACACCTTC.

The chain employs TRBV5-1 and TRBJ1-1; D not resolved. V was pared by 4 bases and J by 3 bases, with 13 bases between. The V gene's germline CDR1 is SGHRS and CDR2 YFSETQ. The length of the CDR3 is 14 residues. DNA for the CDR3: TGCGCCAGCAGCCCCCGGGAGGAAGACACTGAAGCTTTCTTT. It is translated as CASSPREEDTEAFF.

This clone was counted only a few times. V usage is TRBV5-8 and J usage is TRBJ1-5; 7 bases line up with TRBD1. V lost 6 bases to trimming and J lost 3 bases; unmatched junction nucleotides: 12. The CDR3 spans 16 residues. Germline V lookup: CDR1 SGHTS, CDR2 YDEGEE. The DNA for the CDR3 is TGTGCCAGCACTAGTCAACCGACAGGGTTCAATCAGCCCCAGCATTTT. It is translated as CASTSQPTGFNQPQHF.

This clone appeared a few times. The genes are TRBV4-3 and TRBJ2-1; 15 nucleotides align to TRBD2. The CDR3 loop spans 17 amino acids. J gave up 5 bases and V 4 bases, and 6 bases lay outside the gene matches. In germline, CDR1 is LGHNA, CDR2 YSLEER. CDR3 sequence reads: CASSPGLAGGSNNEQFF. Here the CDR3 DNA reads TGCGCCAGCAGCCCGGGACTAGCGGGAGGATCGAACAATGAGCAGTTCTTC.

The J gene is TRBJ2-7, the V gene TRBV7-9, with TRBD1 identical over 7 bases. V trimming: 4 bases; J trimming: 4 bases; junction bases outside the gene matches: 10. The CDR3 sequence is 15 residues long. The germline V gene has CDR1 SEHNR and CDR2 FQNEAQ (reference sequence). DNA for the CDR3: TGTGCCAGCAGCTCAAGCAGGACAGGAACTTACGAGCAGTACTTC. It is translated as CASSSSRTGTYEQYF.

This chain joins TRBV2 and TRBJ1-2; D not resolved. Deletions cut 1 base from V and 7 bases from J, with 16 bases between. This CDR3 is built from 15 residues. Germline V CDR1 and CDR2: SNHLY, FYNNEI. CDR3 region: CASSEEERVGFGYTF. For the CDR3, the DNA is TGTGCCAGCAGTGAAGAAGAAAGGGTAGGGTTTGGCTACACCTTC. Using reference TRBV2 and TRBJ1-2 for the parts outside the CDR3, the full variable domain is EPEVTQTPSHQVTQMGQEVILRCVPISNHLYFYWYRQILGQKVEFLVSFYNNEISEKSEIFDDQFSVERPDGSNFTLKIRSTKLEDSAMYFCASSEEERVGFGYTFGSGTRLTVV.

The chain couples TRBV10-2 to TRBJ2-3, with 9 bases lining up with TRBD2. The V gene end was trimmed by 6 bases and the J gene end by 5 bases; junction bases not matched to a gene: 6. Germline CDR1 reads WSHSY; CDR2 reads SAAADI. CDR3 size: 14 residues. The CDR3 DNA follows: TGCGCCAGCAGGGCGGGGGGGTGGATAGATACGCAGTATTTT. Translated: CASRAGGWIDTQYF.

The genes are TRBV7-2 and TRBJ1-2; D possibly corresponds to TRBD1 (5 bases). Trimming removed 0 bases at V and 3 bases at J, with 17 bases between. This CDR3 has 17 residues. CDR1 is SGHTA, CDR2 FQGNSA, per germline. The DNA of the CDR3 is TGTGCCAGCAGCTTAGCCCCTCTCCTCGGCAGGGACTATGGCTACACCTTC. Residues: CASSLAPLLGRDYGYTF.

CDR3 region: CASSSAPGPGGYTF. The CDR3 bases are TGTGCCAGCAGCTCCGCCCCAGGCCCGGGCGGCTACACCTTC. The V gene is TRBV7-2, the J gene TRBJ1-2; D uncertain. The V gene's germline CDR1 is SGHTA and CDR2 FQGNSA. CDR3 size: 14 residues. Trimming cost V 4 bases and J 8 bases, with 17 bases left between them.

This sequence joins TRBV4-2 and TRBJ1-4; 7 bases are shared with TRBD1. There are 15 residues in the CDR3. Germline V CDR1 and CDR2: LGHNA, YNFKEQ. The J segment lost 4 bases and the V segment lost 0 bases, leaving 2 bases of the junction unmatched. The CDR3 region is CASSQDGTVNEKLFF. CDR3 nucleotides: TGTGCCAGCAGCCAAGATGGGACAGTTAATGAAAAACTGTTTTTT.

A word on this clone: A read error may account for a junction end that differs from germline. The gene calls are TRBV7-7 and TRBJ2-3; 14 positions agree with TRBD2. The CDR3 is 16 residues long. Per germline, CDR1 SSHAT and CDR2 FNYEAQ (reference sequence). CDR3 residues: CASSLGLAGGRDTQYF. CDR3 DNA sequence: TGTGCTAGCAGCCTCGGACTAGCGGGGGGCCGGGATACGCAGTATTTT.

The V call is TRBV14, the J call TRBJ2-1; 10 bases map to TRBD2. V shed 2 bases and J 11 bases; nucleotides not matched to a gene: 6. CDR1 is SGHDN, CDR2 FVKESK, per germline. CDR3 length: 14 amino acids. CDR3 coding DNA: TGTGCCAGCAGCCAATCGGGACTAGCGAGACAGCAGTTCTTC. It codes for CASSQSGLARQQFF. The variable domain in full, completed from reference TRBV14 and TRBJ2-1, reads EAGVTQFPSHSVIEKGQTVTLRCDPISGHDNLYWYRRVMGKEIKFLLHFVKESKQDESGMPNNRFLAERTGGTYSTLKVQPAELEDSGVYFCASSQSGLARQQFFGPGTRLTVL.

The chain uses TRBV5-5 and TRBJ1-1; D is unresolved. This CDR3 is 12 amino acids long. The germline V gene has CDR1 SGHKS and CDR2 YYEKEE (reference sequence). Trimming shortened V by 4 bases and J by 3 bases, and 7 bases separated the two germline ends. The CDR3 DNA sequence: TGTGCCAGCAGCCCACCGGACACTGAAGCTTTCTTT. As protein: CASSPPDTEAFF.

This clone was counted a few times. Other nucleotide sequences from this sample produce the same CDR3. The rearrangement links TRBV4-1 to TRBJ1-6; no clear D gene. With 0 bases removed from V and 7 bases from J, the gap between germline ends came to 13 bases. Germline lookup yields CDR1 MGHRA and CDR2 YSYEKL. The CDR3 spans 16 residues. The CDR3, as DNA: TGCGCCAGCAGCCAAGAAGTGGCCAGCAGAAATTCACCCCTCCACTTT. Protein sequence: CASSQEVASRNSPLHF.

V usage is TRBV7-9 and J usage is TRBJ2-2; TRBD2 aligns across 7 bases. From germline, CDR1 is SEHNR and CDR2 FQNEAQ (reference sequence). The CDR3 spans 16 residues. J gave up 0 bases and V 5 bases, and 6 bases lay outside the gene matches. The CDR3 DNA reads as TGTGCCAGCAGCGCGGCTGGACTAGCGAACACCGGGGAGCTGTTTTTT. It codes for CASSAAGLANTGELFF.

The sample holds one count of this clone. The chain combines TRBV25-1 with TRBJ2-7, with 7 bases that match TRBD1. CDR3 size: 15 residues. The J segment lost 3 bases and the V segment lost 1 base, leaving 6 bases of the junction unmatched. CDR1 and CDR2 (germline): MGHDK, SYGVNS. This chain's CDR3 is CASSESGRGYYEQYF. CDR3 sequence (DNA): TGTGCCAGCAGTGAATCTGGCAGGGGGTACTACGAGCAGTACTTC.

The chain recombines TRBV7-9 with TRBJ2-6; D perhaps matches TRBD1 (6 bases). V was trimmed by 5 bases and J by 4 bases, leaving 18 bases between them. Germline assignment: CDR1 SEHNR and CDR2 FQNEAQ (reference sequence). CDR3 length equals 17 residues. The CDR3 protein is CASSPQTMGTGANVLTF. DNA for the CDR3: TGTGCCAGCAGCCCCCAAACCATGGGGACAGGGGCCAACGTCCTGACTTTC.

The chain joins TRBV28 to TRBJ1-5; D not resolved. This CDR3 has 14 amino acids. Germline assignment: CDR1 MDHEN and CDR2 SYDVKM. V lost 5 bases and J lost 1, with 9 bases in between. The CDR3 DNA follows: TGTGCCAGCAGTCGTTCCGGGAGCAATCAGCCCCAGCATTTT. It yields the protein CASSRSGSNQPQHF.

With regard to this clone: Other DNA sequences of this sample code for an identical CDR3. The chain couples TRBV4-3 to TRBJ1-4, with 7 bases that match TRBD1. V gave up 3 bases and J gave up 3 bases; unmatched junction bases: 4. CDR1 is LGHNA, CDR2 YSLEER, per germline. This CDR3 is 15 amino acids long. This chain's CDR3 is CASSHGTGANEKLFF. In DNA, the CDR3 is TGCGCCAGCAGCCACGGTACAGGGGCTAATGAAAAACTGTTTTTT.